This T cell receptor beta chain was sequenced in a study of PD-1 blockade in classical Hodgkin lymphoma. The assay was immunoSEQ multiplex PCR, and TCRdb's table has in-frame clones only and misses some. In the table there are approximately 98,000 clones, 80% to 90% of which are singletons. Every patient was affected by relapse after autologous stem cell transplantation, while exposure to brentuximab vedotin was not uniform. CDR1 is SGHTA and CDR2 is FQGNSA in the germline V gene. The V and J ends lost 4 bases and 4 bases respectively, with 8 bases between them. The CDR3 has 13 amino acids. About this clone: Its antigen is still unknown.

Study-wide points: At C4D1, TCR diversity had climbed significantly for CD4+ cells, though not for CD8+ cells. Exclusion applied to patients who initiated nivolumab less than 1 year following ASCT.

This specimen consisted of peripheral blood mononuclear cells (PBMCs), obtained before the second cycle of nivolumab. The chain links TRBV7-2 to TRBJ2-1; D is ambiguous. This TCR derives from a human donor with classical Hodgkin lymphoma. The CDR3: CASSSLNYNEQFF. In DNA, the CDR3 is TGTGCCAGCAGCTCTCTAAATTACAATGAGCAGTTCTTC.